This T cell receptor beta chain was captured in a study of T-cell reconstitution after alpha-beta-depleted transplantation in children. This sample's TCRbeta library carried unique molecular identifier barcodes. Using its own MiXCR run on the PCR reads, TCRdb lists one record per CDR3 protein. The table has almost 400,000 distinct CDR3 sequences, 20% seen once; the top ten hold around 4%. Looked up from germline, CDR1 is PRHDT and CDR2 is FYEKMQ (reference sequence). The CDR3 runs to 15 residues. V gave up 5 bases and J gave up 7 bases; unmatched junction bases: 7. The clonotype was recovered from a human donor who donated a stem cell graft to a child with acute myeloid leukemia. Material: PBMCs from the stem cell graft donor, obtained from the stem cell graft. The rearrangement joins TRBV13 to TRBJ2-1, with 11 bases that match TRBD1. The CDR3 DNA sequence: TGTGCCAGCAGCACGGGACAGGGGGAACAGAATGAGCAGTTCTTC. This encodes CASSTGQGEQNEQFF.